The 18 T cell receptor beta chains below were found in one sample sequenced in a study of shared clonotypes between healthy human individuals. Method: immunoSEQ multiplex PCR; TCRdb's copy keeps in-frame clones and lacks some. The data hold some 980,000 clones, with 76% observed a single time. The sequenced sample was memory CD4+ T cells sorted from blood. Specified subset: CD45RA-negative fraction. Receptors originate from a man between 18 and 29 years old in good health.

Only one count was recorded for this clone. The rearrangement links TRBV30 to TRBJ1-1, with 7 nucleotides matching TRBD1. The CDR3 has 15 amino acids. The V gene's germline CDR1 is GTSNPN and CDR2 SVGIG (reference sequence). The V and J ends lost 2 bases and 8 bases, in that order; junction bases with no gene match: 14. Written as DNA, the CDR3 is TGTGCCTGGAGTTTCCGGGACAGAGCTACTCCGGAAGCTTTCTTT. Protein product: CAWSFRDRATPEAFF.

The chain carries TRBV29-1 and TRBJ1-1, with D possibly being TRBD1 (5 bases). The V and J ends lost 4 bases and 3 bases respectively, with 12 bases between them. Germline V lookup: CDR1 SQVTM, CDR2 ANQGSEA. The CDR3 has 13 amino acids. For the CDR3, the DNA is TGCAGCGTTGCCCTACAGGTTGACACTGAAGCTTTCTTT. Translating it yields CSVALQVDTEAFF.

A single count supports this clone. The genes are TRBV11-2 and TRBJ2-1, with 8 bases fitting TRBD2. Germline V CDR1 and CDR2: SGHAT, FQNNGV. This CDR3 has 15 amino acids. The trim removed 5 bases at V and 2 bases at J, leaving 5 bases unmatched. The DNA for the CDR3 is TGTGCCAGCAGCGAAGTAGCGGGAACCTACAATGAGCAGTTCTTC. This encodes CASSEVAGTYNEQFF.

In its sample, this clone was seen many times. The chain uses TRBV11-2 and TRBJ2-5; D unclear. V lost 4 bases, J lost 2 bases, and 17 bases lay in between. The germline V gene has CDR1 SGHAT and CDR2 FQNNGV. The CDR3 length is 16 residues. CDR3 coding DNA: TGTGCCAGCAGCTCGACGCACCGGACGGTTCAAGAGACCCAGTACTTC. Translating gives CASSSTHRTVQETQYF.

The chain joins TRBV30 to TRBJ2-7; D uncertain. Deletions cut 5 bases from V and 6 bases from J, with 17 bases between. This CDR3 has 13 amino acids. Germline values: CDR1 GTSNPN, CDR2 SVGIG (reference sequence). This CDR3 is CAWGIGLWGEQYF. The CDR3 DNA sequence: TGTGCCTGGGGTATTGGGTTGTGGGGCGAGCAGTACTTC.

This rearrangement joins TRBV7-2 to TRBJ1-1, with D possibly TRBD1 on 5 matching bases. The germline V gene has CDR1 SGHTA and CDR2 FQGNSA. This CDR3 has 13 residues. Trimming cost V 5 bases and J 8 bases, with 15 bases left between them. The DNA of the CDR3 is TGTGCCAGCAGCCCCCGGGGCAGGCTCGAAGCTTTCTTT. It encodes CASSPRGRLEAFF. Complete variable domain (other parts from reference TRBV7-2 and TRBJ1-1): GAGVSQSPSNKVTEKGKDVELRCDPISGHTALYWYRQSLGQGLEFLIYFQGNSAPDKSGLPSDRFSAERTGGSVSTLTIQRTQQEDSAVYLCASSPRGRLEAFFGQGTRLTVV.

The chain links TRBV28 to TRBJ2-4; D possibly corresponds to TRBD2 (5 bases). Germline lookup yields CDR1 MDHEN and CDR2 SYDVKM. V was pared by 2 bases and J by 6 bases, with 8 bases between. This CDR3 spans 13 amino acids. The CDR3 nucleotides read TGTGCCAGCAGTTTAAACGAGGGAAACATTCAGTACTTC. This codes for CASSLNEGNIQYF.

This clone was counted only a few times. CDR3 bases: TGTGCCAGCTTTGGGGACAGGGGGAATACCGGGGAGCTGTTTTTT. Translating gives CASFGDRGNTGELFF. The chain is built from TRBV28 and TRBJ2-2; 11 bases match TRBD1. CDR3 length: 15 amino acids. Germline V gene lookup returns CDR1 MDHEN and CDR2 SYDVKM. Germline trimming cut 8 bases from V and 5 bases from J; bases unmatched to any gene: 7.

The V gene is TRBV14, the J gene TRBJ1-4; no firm D call. The CDR3 is 14 residues long. The V gene's germline CDR1 is SGHDN and CDR2 FVKESK. The V gene lost 3 bases and the J gene lost 8 bases, with 13 bases spanning the gap. CDR3 loop: CASSQYSSGEKLFF. In DNA form, the CDR3 reads TGTGCCAGCAGCCAGTACAGTAGCGGCGAAAAACTGTTTTTT.

The chain combines TRBV27 with TRBJ2-7, with D maybe TRBD2 (5 bases). Between the trimmed V and J ends, which lost 3 bases and 4 bases, there was a span of 13 bases. The CDR3 consists of 14 residues. Germline CDR1 is MNHEY and CDR2 is SMNVEV (reference sequence). The CDR3 DNA reads as TGTGCCAGCAGTTTGAACAGAGGAGGATACGAGCAGTACTTC. This translates into CASSLNRGGYEQYF.

The chain recombines TRBV15 with TRBJ2-3, with 8 nucleotides matching TRBD1. Germline assignment: CDR1 LNHNV and CDR2 YYDKDF (reference sequence). CDR3 length equals 14 residues. V was clipped by 4 bases and J by 3 bases; unmatched bases: 3. The CDR3 nucleotides read TGTGCCACCAGCAAAGGACAGGGAACAGATACGCAGTATTTT. It specifies CATSKGQGTDTQYF.

J is TRBJ2-1 and V is TRBV6-1; D remains unclear. V was trimmed by 4 bases and J by 5 bases, leaving 9 bases between them. The CDR3 consists of 13 residues. CDR1 and CDR2 (germline): MNHNS, SASEGT. CDR3: CASSAAPHNEQFF. CDR3 DNA sequence: TGTGCCAGCAGTGCGGCCCCGCACAATGAGCAGTTCTTC.

The rearrangement links TRBV29-1 to TRBJ1-1; TRBD1 agrees at 7 bases. V was pared by 4 bases and J by 1 base, with 3 bases of the junction left unmatched. The length of the CDR3 is 13 residues. Germline V gene data show CDR1 as SQVTM and CDR2 as ANQGSEA. CDR3 residues: CSVATGTNTEAFF. The DNA for the CDR3 is TGCAGCGTTGCGACAGGGACGAACACTGAAGCTTTCTTT.

The table lists this clone with a count of one. The chain couples TRBV28 to TRBJ2-1; the match to TRBD2 covers 12 bases. The germline gives CDR1 MDHEN, CDR2 SYDVKM. V lost 3 bases to trimming and J lost 7 bases; unmatched junction nucleotides: 1. The CDR3 is 14 residues long. CDR3 protein: CASSLTSGRNEQFF. For the CDR3, the DNA is TGTGCCAGCAGTTTGACTAGCGGGAGAAATGAGCAGTTCTTC.

The chain couples TRBV9 to TRBJ1-6; D unresolved. Per the germline V gene, CDR1 is SGDLS and CDR2 is YYNGEE. Trimming cost V 0 bases and J 6 bases, with 10 bases left between them. The length of the CDR3 is 15 residues. Here the CDR3 DNA reads TGTGCCAGCAGCGTAGGGGCAGGAGTTAATTCACCCCTCCACTTT. Its translation is CASSVGAGVNSPLHF. Supplemented by reference TRBV9 and TRBJ1-6, the full variable domain reads DSGVTQTPKHLITATGQRVTLRCSPRSGDLSVYWYQQSLDQGLQFLIQYYNGEERAKGNILERFSAQQFPDLHSELNLSSLELGDSALYFCASSVGAGVNSPLHFGNGTRLTVT.

V usage is TRBV7-2 and J usage is TRBJ1-3; tentative D call: TRBD1 (5 bases). Trimming pared 4 bases from V and 3 bases from J, leaving 10 bases between. The germline V gene encodes CDR1 SGHTA and CDR2 FQGNSA. The CDR3 length is 14 residues. The CDR3 sequence: CASSSSGRGNTIYF. Here the CDR3 DNA reads TGTGCCAGCAGCTCCTCGGGACGTGGAAACACCATATATTTT. Combining the CDR3 with reference TRBV7-2 and TRBJ1-3 gives the whole variable domain GAGVSQSPSNKVTEKGKDVELRCDPISGHTALYWYRQSLGQGLEFLIYFQGNSAPDKSGLPSDRFSAERTGGSVSTLTIQRTQQEDSAVYLCASSSSGRGNTIYFGEGSWLTVV.

The chain recombines TRBV6-5 with TRBJ2-7; TRBD1 is a possible D gene (7 bases). Deletions cut 6 bases from V and 5 bases from J, with 20 bases between. CDR1 and CDR2 (germline): MNHEY, SVGAGI. The CDR3 covers 15 residues. This chain's CDR3 is CASSRSGRGDHEQYF. As DNA, the CDR3 is TGTGCCAGCAGCCGTAGTGGCAGGGGGGACCACGAGCAGTACTTC.

This chain uses TRBV19 with TRBJ2-2; 11 bases are a match to TRBD2. The V segment lost 4 bases and the J segment 2 bases; nucleotides outside the gene matches: 6. This CDR3 has 17 residues. CDR1 LNHDA and CDR2 SQIVND come from the germline V gene (reference sequence). The CDR3 nucleotides are TGTGCCAGTAGTAGTAGCGGGAGGGTTCGTAACACCGGGGAGCTGTTTTTT. This sequence encodes CASSSSGRVRNTGELFF.